The 9 T cell receptor beta chains given below trace back to one sample, sequenced in a study of shared clonotypes between healthy human individuals. This table comes from immunoSEQ multiplex PCR, and its TCRdb copy is limited to in-frame clones, with some not included. The data show a few million clones, 93% seen once. Sequencing input: naive CD4+ T cells from PBMCs. The subset here: CD45RA+ positively selected. The receptors were sampled from a man younger than 30 in good health. Some clones in this sample may be carry-over from other donors' samples.

This chain uses TRBV7-9 with TRBJ1-1; 7 bases match TRBD1. The CDR3 has 13 amino acids. J lost 3 bases, V lost 6 bases, and 4 bases had no gene match. Germline CDR1 is SEHNR and CDR2 is FQNEAQ (reference sequence). CDR3 nucleotide sequence: TGTGCCAGCAGACCGACAGGGTACACTGAAGCTTTCTTT. Amino acids: CASRPTGYTEAFF.

V and J are TRBV29-1 and TRBJ2-1; TRBD1 agrees at 9 bases. Germline V gene lookup returns CDR1 SQVTM and CDR2 ANQGSEA. The length of the CDR3 is 14 residues. After removal of 7 bases from V and 6 bases from J, the junction contained 10 bases not matched to a gene. CDR3 amino acids: CSGYDRGFGNEQFF. In DNA form, the CDR3 reads TGCAGCGGATATGACAGGGGGTTTGGCAATGAGCAGTTCTTC.

The chain carries TRBV4-2 and TRBJ1-4, with a tentative D call TRBD1 (6 bases). V was shortened by 1 base and J by 0 bases, with 15 bases between the two germline ends. Per germline, CDR1 LGHNA and CDR2 YNFKEQ. CDR3 length equals 18 residues. CDR3 coding DNA: TGTGCCAGCAGCCAAGCGACAGGCGCCTCTGCAACTAATGAAAAACTGTTTTTT. Translation gives CASSQATGASATNEKLFF.

This clone was observed a handful of times. The J gene is TRBJ1-5, the V gene TRBV19, with 9 positions matching TRBD1. The V gene end was trimmed by 6 bases and the J gene end by 7 bases; junction bases not matched to a gene: 13. The CDR3 totals 16 residues. CDR1 LNHDA and CDR2 SQIVND come from the germline V gene (reference sequence). Here the CDR3 DNA reads TGTGCCAGTAGCCTACTTCCGGGACAGGGACGCCAGCCCCAGCATTTT. This gives the protein CASSLLPGQGRQPQHF.

This sequence joins TRBV5-6 and TRBJ1-5; tentative D call: TRBD1 (6 bases). From germline, CDR1 is SGHDT and CDR2 YYEEEE. V was shortened by 1 base and J by 5 bases, with 13 bases between the two germline ends. The CDR3 sequence is 15 residues long. This chain's CDR3 is CASSLRQVTDQPQHF. Here the CDR3 DNA reads TGTGCCAGCAGCTTGAGACAGGTTACCGATCAGCCCCAGCATTTT. Supplemented by reference TRBV5-6 and TRBJ1-5, the full variable domain reads DAGVTQSPTHLIKTRGQQVTLRCSPKSGHDTVSWYQQALGQGPQFIFQYYEEEERQRGNFPDRFSGHQFPNYSSELNVNALLLGDSALYLCASSLRQVTDQPQHFGDGTRLSIL.

V gene TRBV7-2 combines with J gene TRBJ2-7; no reliable D call. CDR3 size: 14 residues. Per the germline V gene, CDR1 is SGHTA and CDR2 is FQGNSA. V was shortened by 1 base and J by 6 bases, with 13 bases between the two germline ends. CDR3 residues: CASSLDRQVGEQYF. For the CDR3, the DNA is TGTGCCAGCAGCTTAGATCGGCAGGTCGGCGAGCAGTACTTC.

This chain joins TRBV19 and TRBJ1-5; no definite D call. The length of the CDR3 is 15 residues. V lost 3 bases and J lost 7, with 16 bases in between. Germline V CDR1 and CDR2: LNHDA, SQIVND (reference sequence). The DNA for the CDR3 is TGTGCCAGTAGTATGGAGGAAGGGTATAAGCAGCCCCAGCATTTT. It specifies CASSMEEGYKQPQHF.

V is TRBV7-2 and J is TRBJ2-7; the D gene is possibly TRBD2 (5 bases). The germline CDR1 and CDR2 sequences are SGHTA and FQGNSA. The CDR3 consists of 14 residues. Deletions cut 5 bases from V and 2 bases from J, with 13 bases between. CDR3 sequence: CASSPVTRAYEQYF. The CDR3 DNA follows: TGTGCCAGCAGCCCCGTGACGAGGGCCTACGAGCAGTACTTC.

CDR3: CASSAGGVGLNTEAFF. The CDR3, as DNA: TGTGCCAGCAGTGCAGGGGGCGTGGGACTGAACACTGAAGCTTTCTTT. The gene calls are TRBV25-1 and TRBJ1-1, with TRBD1 identical over 8 bases. In germline, CDR1 is MGHDK, CDR2 SYGVNS. Losses at the gene ends were 4 bases for V and 0 bases for J; bases not matched to a gene: 7. This CDR3 spans 16 amino acids.